What follows are 5 T cell receptor beta chains derived from one specimen sequenced in a study of CD8 T cells in Susac syndrome (dated by TCRdb to about 2019). The library was produced with the immunoSEQ multiplex PCR assay. RNA was extracted using the RNeasy kit, and roughly 0.5 to 1 ug of the RNA was reverse transcribed with random hexamers. TCRdb applied fastp at Q25 and MiXCR to the public reads, then kept only in-frame beta chains. Merged by CDR3 protein, the rows form single entries marked with the most common genes and DNA. For this sample there are 200,000 to 250,000 distinct CDR3 sequences; 95% appear just once. The ten largest clones add up to 0.082% of the sample. The sequencing input was CD4+ T cells from PBMCs. The receptor set was obtained from a human donor with multiple sclerosis.

This chain links TRBV3-1 with TRBJ2-3; 9 bases match TRBD2. This CDR3 comprises 18 residues. J was trimmed by 5 bases and V by 0 bases; bases with no gene match: 12. Germline V gives CDR1 LGHDT, CDR2 YNNKEL (reference sequence). The DNA of the CDR3 is TGTGCCAGCAGCCAAGATTGGGTAGGCGGGGGGGCGAGAGATACGCAGTATTTT. It encodes CASSQDWVGGGARDTQYF.

The V and J genes are TRBV29-1 and TRBJ1-1; 10 nucleotides agree with TRBD1. Germline V gene lookup returns CDR1 SQVTM and CDR2 ANQGSEA. Losses at the gene ends were 7 bases for V and 7 bases for J; bases not matched to a gene: 9. The CDR3 contains 13 residues. The CDR3 sequence is CSARQGADNEAFF. The CDR3 DNA is TGCAGCGCCCGACAGGGGGCCGATAATGAAGCTTTCTTT.

V gene TRBV14 combines with J gene TRBJ1-1; the D is unclear. V was trimmed by 0 bases and J by 4 bases, leaving 9 bases between them. The CDR3 has 14 residues. Germline V gene sequence: CDR1 SGHDN, CDR2 FVKESK. CDR3 residues: CASSQDWGGTEAFF. The CDR3 nucleotides are TGTGCCAGCAGCCAAGATTGGGGTGGCACTGAAGCTTTCTTT. The variable domain in full, with the rest retrieved from reference TRBV14 and TRBJ1-1, is EAGVTQFPSHSVIEKGQTVTLRCDPISGHDNLYWYRRVMGKEIKFLLHFVKESKQDESGMPNNRFLAERTGGTYSTLKVQPAELEDSGVYFCASSQDWGGTEAFFGQGTRLTVV.

V is TRBV10-3 and J is TRBJ2-1; maybe TRBD1 (6 bases). There are 15 residues in the CDR3. Germline V lookup: CDR1 ENHRY, CDR2 SYGVKD. Trimming removed 4 bases at V and 10 bases at J, with 20 bases between. The CDR3 DNA reads as TGTGCCATCAGTGTATTCGAGGACAGTCGGGGAGAGCAGTTCTTC. This sequence encodes CAISVFEDSRGEQFF.

The chain joins TRBV20-1 to TRBJ2-1, with a tentative D call TRBD2 (6 bases). The V gene's germline CDR1 is DFQATT and CDR2 SNEGSKA (reference sequence). This CDR3 is built from 14 residues. Deletions cut 6 bases from V and 10 bases from J, with 22 bases between. The CDR3 spells CSAVRDWPPKEQFF. As DNA, the CDR3 is TGCAGTGCCGTCCGGGACTGGCCCCCAAAGGAGCAGTTCTTC.